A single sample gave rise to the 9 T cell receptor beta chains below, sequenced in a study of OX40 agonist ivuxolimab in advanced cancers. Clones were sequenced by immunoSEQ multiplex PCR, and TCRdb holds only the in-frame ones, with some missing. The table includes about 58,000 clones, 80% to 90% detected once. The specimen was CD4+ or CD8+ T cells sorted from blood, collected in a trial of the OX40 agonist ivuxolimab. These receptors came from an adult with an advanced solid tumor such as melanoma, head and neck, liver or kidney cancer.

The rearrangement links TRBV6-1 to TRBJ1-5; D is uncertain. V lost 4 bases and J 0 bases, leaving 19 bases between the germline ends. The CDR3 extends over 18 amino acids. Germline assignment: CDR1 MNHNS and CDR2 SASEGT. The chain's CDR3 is CASSASDTMFYSNQPQHF. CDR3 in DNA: TGTGCCAGCAGTGCATCGGATACGATGTTCTATAGCAATCAGCCCCAGCATTTT.

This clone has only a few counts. CDR3 protein: CASSEVSATGLETQYF. The CDR3 DNA reads TGTGCCAGCAGTGAAGTTTCAGCCACAGGGTTAGAGACCCAGTACTTC. This sequence joins TRBV6-1 and TRBJ2-5; D may be TRBD1 (6 bases). The V end was cut by 1 base, the J end by 4 bases, with 16 bases between. Germline loops: CDR1 MNHNS, CDR2 SASEGT. The CDR3 runs to 16 residues.

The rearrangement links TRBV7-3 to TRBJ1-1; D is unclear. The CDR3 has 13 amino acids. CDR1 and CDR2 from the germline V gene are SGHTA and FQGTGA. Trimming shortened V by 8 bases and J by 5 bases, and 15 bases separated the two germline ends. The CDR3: CASQVTAQTEAFF. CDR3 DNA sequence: TGTGCCAGCCAGGTCACCGCTCAAACTGAAGCTTTCTTT. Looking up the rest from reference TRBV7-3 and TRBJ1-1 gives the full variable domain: GAGVSQTPSNKVTEKGKYVELRCDPISGHTALYWYRQSLGQGPEFLIYFQGTGAADDSGLPNDRFFAVRPEGSVSTLKIQRTERGDSAVYLCASQVTAQTEAFFGQGTRLTVV.

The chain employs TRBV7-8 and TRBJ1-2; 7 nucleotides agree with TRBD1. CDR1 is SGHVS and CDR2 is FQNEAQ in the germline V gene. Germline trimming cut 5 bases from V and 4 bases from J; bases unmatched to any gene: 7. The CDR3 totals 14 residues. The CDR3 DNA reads TGTGCCAGCAGCAGTGACAGGGCCGGCTATGGCTACACCTTC. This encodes CASSSDRAGYGYTF. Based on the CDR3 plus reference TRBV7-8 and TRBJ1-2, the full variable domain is GAGVSQSPRYKVAKRGQDVALRCDPISGHVSLFWYQQALGQGPEFLTYFQNEAQLDKSGLPSDRFFAERPEGSVSTLKIQRTQQEDSAVYLCASSSDRAGYGYTFGSGTRLTVV.

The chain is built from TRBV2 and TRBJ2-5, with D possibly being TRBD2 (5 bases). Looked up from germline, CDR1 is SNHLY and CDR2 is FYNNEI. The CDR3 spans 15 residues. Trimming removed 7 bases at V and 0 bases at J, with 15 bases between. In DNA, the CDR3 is TGTGCCAGCACCCTGAGCGGAAACTACCAAGAGACCCAGTACTTC. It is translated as CASTLSGNYQETQYF.

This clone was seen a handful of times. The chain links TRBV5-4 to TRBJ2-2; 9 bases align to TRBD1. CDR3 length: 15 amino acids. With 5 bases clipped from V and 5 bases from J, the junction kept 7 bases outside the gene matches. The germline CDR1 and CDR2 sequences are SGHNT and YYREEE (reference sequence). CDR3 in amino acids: CASSRIDRGTGELFF. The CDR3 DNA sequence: TGTGCCAGCAGTCGTATCGACAGGGGGACCGGGGAGCTGTTTTTT.

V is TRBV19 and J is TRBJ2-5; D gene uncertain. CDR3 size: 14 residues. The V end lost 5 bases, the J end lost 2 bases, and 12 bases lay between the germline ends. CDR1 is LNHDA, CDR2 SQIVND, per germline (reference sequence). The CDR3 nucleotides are TGTGCCAGTAGTTTCCTCGGACCACAAGAGACCCAGTACTTC. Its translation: CASSFLGPQETQYF.

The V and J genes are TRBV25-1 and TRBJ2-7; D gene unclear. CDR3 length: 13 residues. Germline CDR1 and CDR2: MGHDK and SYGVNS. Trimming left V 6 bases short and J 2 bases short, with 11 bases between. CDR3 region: CASRSNGPYEQYF. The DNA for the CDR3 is TGTGCCAGCAGGTCAAACGGACCCTACGAGCAGTACTTC.

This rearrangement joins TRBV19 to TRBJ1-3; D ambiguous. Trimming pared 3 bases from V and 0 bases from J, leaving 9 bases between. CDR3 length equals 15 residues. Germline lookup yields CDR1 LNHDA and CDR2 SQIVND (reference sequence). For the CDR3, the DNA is TGTGCCAGTAGTATCACCATGTTCTCTGGAAACACCATATATTTT. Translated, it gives CASSITMFSGNTIYF.